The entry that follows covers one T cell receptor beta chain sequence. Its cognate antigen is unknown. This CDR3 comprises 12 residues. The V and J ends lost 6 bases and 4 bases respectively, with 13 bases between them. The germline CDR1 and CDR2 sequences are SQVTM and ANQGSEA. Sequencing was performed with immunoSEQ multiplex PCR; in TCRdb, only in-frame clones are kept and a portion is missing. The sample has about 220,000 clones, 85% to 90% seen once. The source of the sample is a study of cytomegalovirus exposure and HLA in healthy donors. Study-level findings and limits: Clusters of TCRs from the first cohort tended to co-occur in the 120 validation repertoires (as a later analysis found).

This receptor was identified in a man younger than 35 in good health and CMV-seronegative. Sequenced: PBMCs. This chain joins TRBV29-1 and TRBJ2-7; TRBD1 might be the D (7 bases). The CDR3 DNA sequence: TGCAGCGTACAGGGGACTGGTTACGAGCAGTACTTC. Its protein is CSVQGTGYEQYF.